This entry concerns a single T cell receptor beta chain. Its antigen remains unknown. These data are taken from a study of CD8 T cells in ankylosing spondylitis. Findings and limits, study-wide: The clones that were linked to disease were reported to be significantly enriched in matched synovial fluid samples from ankylosing spondylitis patients.

A single record per CDR3 protein comes from TCRdb applying MiXCR to the 5' RACE reads. This sample yields about 340,000 distinct CDR3 sequences, of which roughly 15% are seen a single time; 1.1% belongs to the top ten. The germline V gene encodes CDR1 MGHRA and CDR2 YSYEKL. CDR3 size: 19 residues. The trim removed 4 bases at V and 2 bases at J, leaving 14 bases unmatched. The chain links TRBV4-1 to TRBJ2-1, with 10 bases identical to TRBD2. The TCR originated in a male donor with ankylosing spondylitis or in good health (not recorded which). Sequences were obtained from blood, either unsorted or a sorted T cell fraction (not recorded which). CDR3 residues: CASSPGWGSGGAAYNEQFF. In DNA form, the CDR3 reads TGCGCCAGCAGCCCGGGCTGGGGGAGCGGGGGGGCGGCCTACAATGAGCAGTTCTTC.